The 9 T cell receptor beta chains presented below share a single source sample, sequenced in a study of blood T cell repertoires in COVID-19. TCRdb's copy holds only in-frame clones and misses some; the assay was immunoSEQ multiplex PCR. The sample holds roughly 380,000 clones, roughly 90% seen once. The sequenced sample was peripheral blood. The receptors shown here come from an older woman with COVID-19, enrolled during active disease.

This chain joins TRBV19 and TRBJ1-1; 10 nucleotides align to TRBD1. This CDR3 spans 16 amino acids. J gave up 3 bases and V 2 bases, and 6 bases lay outside the gene matches. Germline CDR1 LNHDA, CDR2 SQIVND (reference sequence). CDR3 residues: CASSIRQGAADTEAFF. In nucleotides, the CDR3 is TGTGCCAGTAGTATACGACAGGGGGCGGCGGACACTGAAGCTTTCTTT.

This rearrangement joins TRBV6-5 to TRBJ1-3; D is possibly TRBD1 (5 bases). V lost 9 bases, J lost 2 bases, and 14 bases lay in between. This CDR3 is built from 14 residues. Germline V gene lookup returns CDR1 MNHEY and CDR2 SVGAGI. The CDR3 DNA follows: TGTGCCAGTCGAATAGGGGCGACTGGAAACACCATATATTTT. As protein: CASRIGATGNTIYF.

The chain is built from TRBV14 and TRBJ2-7; a weak D match, TRBD2 (5 bases). Germline CDR1 reads SGHDN; CDR2 reads FVKESK. This CDR3 has 15 amino acids. The V end was cut by 4 bases, the J end by 5 bases, with 18 bases between. The CDR3 nucleotides are TGTGCCAGCAGCCCGGGTCTTTGGGAGTCCCACGAGCAGTACTTC. This gives the protein CASSPGLWESHEQYF.

The CDR3 sequence: CASSPGLGTGNTEAFF. CDR3 DNA sequence: TGTGCCAGTAGTCCGGGCCTCGGGACAGGGAACACTGAAGCTTTCTTT. V usage is TRBV19 and J usage is TRBJ1-1; 8 bases fit TRBD1. Germline CDR1 and CDR2: LNHDA and SQIVND (reference sequence). The CDR3 contains 16 residues. The V and J ends lost 5 bases and 1 base, in that order; junction bases with no gene match: 9.

The chain combines TRBV11-1 with TRBJ2-5, with a possible D match to TRBD1 (6 bases). The germline V and J ends were trimmed by 3 bases and 4 bases, with 9 bases remaining between them. The germline CDR1 and CDR2 sequences are SGHAT and FQDESV (reference sequence). This CDR3 contains 13 residues. The CDR3 nucleotides read TGTGCCAGCAGCTTCGGGACAACAGAGACCCAGTACTTC. This codes for CASSFGTTETQYF.

The V call is TRBV7-8, the J call TRBJ1-6, with unresolved D. The CDR3 extends over 18 amino acids. Per germline, CDR1 SGHVS and CDR2 FQNEAQ. Trimming pared 0 bases from V and 0 bases from J, leaving 12 bases between. The CDR3, as DNA: TGTGCCAGCAGCTTAGCGCCCCCCTGGAGCTCCTATAATTCACCCCTCCACTTT. Its protein product is CASSLAPPWSSYNSPLHF.

This clone appeared a few times. The gene calls are TRBV4-1 and TRBJ1-5; TRBD1 might be the D (5 bases). CDR3 length equals 15 residues. The ends were cut back, 1 base at V and 3 bases at J, with 10 bases in the middle. The germline gives CDR1 MGHRA, CDR2 YSYEKL. The CDR3 bases are TGCGCCAGCAGCCAAGTACCAGGGTACAATCAGCCCCAGCATTTT. As protein: CASSQVPGYNQPQHF.

The rearrangement joins TRBV6-1 to TRBJ1-1, with a tentative D call TRBD1 (6 bases). This CDR3 spans 11 amino acids. Trimming took off 3 bases at V and 11 bases at J, with 10 bases between the two ends. In germline, CDR1 is MNHNS, CDR2 SASEGT. The chain's CDR3 is CASSEGAGAFF. CDR3 DNA sequence: TGTGCCAGCAGTGAGGGGGCCGGCGCTTTCTTT.

This sequence joins TRBV7-3 and TRBJ1-5, with D uncertain. There are 13 residues in the CDR3. The germline gives CDR1 SGHTA, CDR2 FQGTGA. Trimming took off 5 bases at V and 7 bases at J, with 12 bases between the two ends. CDR3 in amino acids: CASSTTPGQPQHF. For the CDR3, the DNA is TGTGCCAGCAGCACCACTCCCGGGCAGCCCCAGCATTTT.